This T cell receptor (beta chain) was identified during a study of cytomegalovirus exposure and HLA in healthy donors. Study-level background: Drawn from HLA-typed donors, approximately 85 million unique TCRs were held in an early data release.

This clone was seen a few times. Its cognate antigen is unknown. Other DNA sequences of this sample code for an identical CDR3. The CDR3 runs 11 residues. CDR1 is SGHAT and CDR2 is FQNNGV in the germline V gene. Trimming shortened V by 1 base and J by 8 bases, and 4 bases separated the two germline ends. PCR involved 60 Vbeta and 13 Jbeta primers. Using immunoSEQ multiplex PCR, the repertoire was profiled, and TCRdb retains in-frame clones only, with some absent. Among 95,000 to 150,000 clones listed, 65% to 80% were seen once. Notes on the study in general: Across donors, most TCRs were seen rarely, yet some public ones were widespread. Across donors, sequencing depth was assumed by presence/absence analyses to be roughly uniform. Later, an analysis found that common viral pathogens appeared to be linked with several of the most significant clusters.

The clonotype originates from a woman in her forties in good health and CMV-seropositive. The chain is built from TRBV11-2 and TRBJ2-3, with D uncertain. The sequenced sample consisted of PBMCs. CDR3 sequence reads: CASSLVSTQYF. The CDR3 bases are TGTGCCAGCAGCTTAGTGAGTACGCAGTATTTT.